Shown below are 32 T cell receptor beta chains from a single sample sequenced in a study of OX40 agonist ivuxolimab in advanced cancers. Some clones are missing from TCRdb's copy, which holds only in-frame ones; the method was immunoSEQ multiplex PCR. The repertoire holds some 68,000 clones, roughly 84% seen once, with approximately 1.5% in the top ten. The source was CD4+ or CD8+ T cells sorted from blood, collected in a trial of the OX40 agonist ivuxolimab. The receptors come from an adult with an advanced solid tumor such as melanoma, head and neck, liver or kidney cancer.

The rearrangement uses TRBV27 and TRBJ1-4; perhaps TRBD1 as D (5 bases). V lost 8 bases, J lost 6 bases, and 13 bases lay in between. CDR3 length equals 13 residues. CDR1 is MNHEY, CDR2 SMNVEV, per germline (reference sequence). Here the CDR3 reads CASATGLYEKLFF. The CDR3 region has the DNA TGTGCCAGCGCTACAGGACTGTATGAAAAACTGTTTTTT. Full variable domain (remainder filled in from reference TRBV27 and TRBJ1-4): EAQVTQNPRYLITVTGKKLTVTCSQNMNHEYMSWYRQDPGLGLRQIYYSMNVEVTDKGDVPEGYKVSRKEKRNFPLILESPSPNQTSLYFCASATGLYEKLFFGSGTQLSVL.

This clone has only a few counts. This sequence joins TRBV7-2 and TRBJ2-5; 9 bases agree with TRBD2. The CDR3 is 15 residues long. Germline V lookup: CDR1 SGHTA, CDR2 FQGNSA. Trimming at V came to 6 bases and at J to 4 bases, leaving 9 bases not matched to a gene. CDR3 region: CASSPLGGGAETQYF. For the CDR3, the DNA is TGTGCCAGCAGTCCCCTAGGCGGGGGGGCAGAGACCCAGTACTTC.

V is TRBV7-2 and J is TRBJ2-5, with no clear D. Trimming removed 0 bases from V and 5 bases from J, with 7 bases in between. Looked up from germline, CDR1 is SGHTA and CDR2 is FQGNSA. The CDR3 length is 13 residues. CDR3 DNA sequence: TGTGCCAGCAGCTTAGCCCATGGGGAGACCCAGTACTTC. Amino acid sequence: CASSLAHGETQYF.

This clone was detected only a few times. V gene TRBV5-1 combines with J gene TRBJ2-1; maybe TRBD2 (7 bases). The CDR3 consists of 16 residues. CDR1 and CDR2 (germline): SGHRS, YFSETQ. Trimming shortened V by 4 bases and J by 8 bases, and 22 bases separated the two germline ends. CDR3 DNA: TGCGCCAGCAGCCCGGAAGGGGGGGTTGTCAGCGATGAGCAGTTCTTC. It codes for CASSPEGGVVSDEQFF.

In nucleotides, the CDR3 is TGTGCCAGCAGCTTAGGAATTCGGGGGGACCAAGAGACCCAGTACTTC. Translation gives CASSLGIRGDQETQYF. The chain joins TRBV7-2 to TRBJ2-5; 7 nucleotides agree with TRBD2. Trimming took 1 base from V and 0 from J; bases not matched to a gene: 5. This CDR3 is 16 amino acids long. The germline V gene has CDR1 SGHTA and CDR2 FQGNSA. Full variable domain (outside the CDR3, taken from reference TRBV7-2 and TRBJ2-5): GAGVSQSPSNKVTEKGKDVELRCDPISGHTALYWYRQSLGQGLEFLIYFQGNSAPDKSGLPSDRFSAERTGGSVSTLTIQRTQQEDSAVYLCASSLGIRGDQETQYFGPGTRLLVL.

The chain is built from TRBV30 and TRBJ2-1; D ambiguous. Germline loops: CDR1 GTSNPN, CDR2 SVGIG (reference sequence). This CDR3 has 16 amino acids. V lost 3 bases and J lost 4, with 19 bases in between. This CDR3 is CAWSRPRESLYNEQFF. CDR3 bases: TGTGCCTGGAGCAGACCCAGAGAATCCCTGTACAATGAGCAGTTCTTC.

V and J are TRBV4-1 and TRBJ1-2; the match to TRBD1 covers 11 bases. This CDR3 is built from 17 residues. Looked up from germline, CDR1 is MGHRA and CDR2 is YSYEKL. V shed 0 bases and J 7 bases; nucleotides not matched to a gene: 10. The CDR3 DNA sequence: TGCGCCAGCAGCCAAGATCGGGGGGACAGGGGGTATGGTGGCTACACCTTC. It encodes CASSQDRGDRGYGGYTF.

The chain uses TRBV5-4 and TRBJ1-2, with TRBD1 matching over 8 bases. The germline V gene encodes CDR1 SGHNT and CDR2 YYREEE (reference sequence). This CDR3 spans 14 amino acids. V was clipped by 3 bases and J by 4 bases; unmatched bases: 5. The CDR3 nucleotides read TGTGCCAGCAGCTCAGGACAGGGTGTCTATGGCTACACCTTC. Its translation: CASSSGQGVYGYTF.

Comments on this clone: One end of the junction fails to match germline, which may point to a read error. The chain is built from TRBV28 and TRBJ1-5, with no clear D. The CDR3 spans 9 residues. The V gene's germline CDR1 is MDHEN and CDR2 SYDVKM. As DNA, the CDR3 is TGTGCCAGCAGTCCCCCCGTTTTTTTT. Translating it yields CASSPPVFF.

The V call is TRBV6-1, the J call TRBJ2-6; D unclear. Deletions cut 11 bases from V and 1 base from J, with 15 bases between. The germline V gene encodes CDR1 MNHNS and CDR2 SASEGT. This CDR3 is built from 15 residues. The CDR3 sequence is CASRTGGSGANVLTF. CDR3 nucleotides: TGTGCCTCACGGACGGGTGGATCTGGGGCCAACGTCCTGACTTTC.

This clone occurred once. The chain is built from TRBV5-1 and TRBJ1-3, with D possibly TRBD1 on 6 matching bases. Trimming removed 2 bases from V and 2 bases from J, with 14 bases in between. This CDR3 region has 16 residues. Germline V gene lookup returns CDR1 SGHRS and CDR2 YFSETQ. CDR3 loop: CASSLRQADTGNTIYF. CDR3 bases: TGCGCCAGCAGCTTACGACAGGCTGACACTGGAAACACCATATATTTT.

This clone appeared once. The rearrangement uses TRBV15 and TRBJ1-2; D gene uncertain. The CDR3 totals 12 residues. V dropped 5 bases and J dropped 8 bases, with 12 bases sitting between them. In germline, CDR1 is LNHNV, CDR2 YYDKDF (reference sequence). Here the CDR3 DNA reads TGTGCCACCAGCCCCGGGGTAGGGGGCTACACCTTC. Its protein is CATSPGVGGYTF.

The CDR3: CASTPPGPNQPQHF. As DNA, the CDR3 is TGTGCCAGCACCCCTCCTGGGCCCAATCAGCCCCAGCATTTT. This chain uses TRBV28 with TRBJ1-5; D is uncertain. V lost 7 bases to trimming and J lost 3 bases, with 13 bases between them. CDR1 MDHEN and CDR2 SYDVKM come from the germline V gene. CDR3 size: 14 residues.

The rearrangement uses TRBV19 and TRBJ2-1, with TRBD2 matching 16 bases. Germline CDR1 is LNHDA and CDR2 is SQIVND (reference sequence). The CDR3 is 20 amino acids. With 6 bases clipped from V and 4 bases from J, the junction kept 15 bases outside the gene matches. CDR3 sequence: CASSIRSKAGLAGGYNEQFF. As DNA, the CDR3 is TGTGCCAGTAGCATCAGATCAAAGGCGGGACTAGCGGGGGGGTACAATGAGCAGTTCTTC.

The chain combines TRBV21-1 with TRBJ2-1; the D segment call TRBD2 is taken from the table without a DNA check. TRBV21-1 is a known pseudogene. This CDR3 is built from 14 residues. The CDR3: CASGAISGEDEQFF. The CDR3 DNA sequence: TGTGCCAGCGGCGCGATTAGCGGGGAGGATGAGCAGTTCTTC.

J is TRBJ1-5 and V is TRBV5-8, with TRBD1 matching over 9 bases. The V and J ends lost 4 bases and 4 bases, in that order; junction bases with no gene match: 15. The CDR3 is made up of 18 amino acids. Per germline, CDR1 SGHTS and CDR2 YDEGEE. The CDR3, as DNA: TGTGCCAGCAGCCCCTTCCCCGGGGACAGGGTTCCTAATCAGCCCCAGCATTTT. As protein: CASSPFPGDRVPNQPQHF.

The V and J genes are TRBV5-8 and TRBJ2-7; D unclear. The CDR3 is 13 amino acids. Trimming shortened V by 2 bases and J by 3 bases, and 9 bases separated the two germline ends. Germline values: CDR1 SGHTS, CDR2 YDEGEE. The CDR3 coding sequence is TGTGCCAGCAGCTTAGGCGATTTCTACGAGCAGTACTTC. Its translation is CASSLGDFYEQYF.

This chain links TRBV6-5 with TRBJ1-5, with D unresolved. The CDR3 extends over 13 amino acids. Germline loops: CDR1 MNHEY, CDR2 SVGAGI. V shed 2 bases and J shed 4 bases, with 6 bases lying between them. The CDR3: CASSYRVNQPQHF. CDR3 coding DNA: TGTGCCAGCAGTTACAGGGTAAATCAGCCCCAGCATTTT.

V is TRBV7-2 and J is TRBJ1-5; a weak D match, TRBD1 (5 bases). This CDR3 is built from 15 residues. Germline values: CDR1 SGHTA, CDR2 FQGNSA. V was shortened by 2 bases and J by 3 bases, with 11 bases between the two germline ends. The CDR3: CASSLPGAFNQPQHF. The CDR3 nucleotides are TGTGCCAGCAGCTTACCCGGGGCTTTCAATCAGCCCCAGCATTTT.

This clone was observed a handful of times. The gene calls are TRBV20-1 and TRBJ1-1; no clear D. Germline CDR1 is DFQATT and CDR2 is SNEGSKA (reference sequence). The CDR3 has 11 residues. Trimming took off 5 bases at V and 1 base at J, with 5 bases between the two ends. CDR3 sequence: CSAPRNTEAFF. In DNA, the CDR3 is TGCAGTGCTCCCAGGAACACTGAAGCTTTCTTT.

The chain carries TRBV27 and TRBJ2-1; D is unresolved. V lost 4 bases and J 7 bases, leaving 8 bases between the germline ends. The CDR3 loop spans 12 amino acids. Germline lookup yields CDR1 MNHEY and CDR2 SMNVEV (reference sequence). The CDR3 region is CASSSKRNEQFF. The CDR3 coding sequence is TGTGCCAGCAGTTCTAAACGTAATGAGCAGTTCTTC.

This chain connects TRBV2 to TRBJ1-1; 7 nucleotides align to TRBD1. This CDR3 has 13 amino acids. From germline, CDR1 is SNHLY and CDR2 FYNNEI. V was pared by 8 bases and J by 1 base, with 4 bases of the junction left unmatched. For the CDR3, the DNA is TGTGCCAGCGGGGGACAGCCGAACACTGAAGCTTTCTTT. Translation gives CASGGQPNTEAFF.

This clone was seen just once. The gene calls are TRBV28 and TRBJ1-3, with D maybe TRBD1 (6 bases). This CDR3 contains 15 residues. V was cut by 3 bases and J by 0 bases, with 9 bases left in between. CDR1 and CDR2 from the germline V gene are MDHEN and SYDVKM. In DNA, the CDR3 is TGTGCCAGCAGTTTTGGGGACATCTCTGGAAACACCATATATTTT. Protein sequence: CASSFGDISGNTIYF.

V is TRBV7-2 and J is TRBJ2-7; 13 bases align to TRBD2. The V gene's germline CDR1 is SGHTA and CDR2 FQGNSA. This CDR3 is 14 amino acids long. V dropped 2 bases and J dropped 7; count of bases not matched to a gene: 2. Here the CDR3 reads CASSLTTSGGEQYF. The CDR3, as DNA: TGTGCCAGCAGCTTAACGACTAGCGGGGGGGAGCAGTACTTC. Drawing the rest from reference TRBV7-2 and TRBJ2-7, the complete variable domain is GAGVSQSPSNKVTEKGKDVELRCDPISGHTALYWYRQSLGQGLEFLIYFQGNSAPDKSGLPSDRFSAERTGGSVSTLTIQRTQQEDSAVYLCASSLTTSGGEQYFGPGTRLTVT.

The CDR3 reads CASSPRAQDSGLGQPQHF. CDR3 DNA sequence: TGTGCCAGCTCACCACGGGCGCAGGATTCAGGTCTAGGGCAGCCCCAGCATTTT. This chain joins TRBV18 and TRBJ1-5, with unresolved D. From germline, CDR1 is KGHSH and CDR2 LQKENI. CDR3 size: 18 residues. Trimming shortened V by 1 base and J by 7 bases, and 23 bases separated the two germline ends.

The genes are TRBV6-6 and TRBJ1-1, with 8 bases aligning to TRBD1. V shed 5 bases and J 4 bases; nucleotides not matched to a gene: 6. CDR1 is MNHNY, CDR2 SVGAGI, per germline (reference sequence). This CDR3 is 14 amino acids long. The CDR3 DNA reads TGTGCCAGCAGTATGACAGGGGTTGGCACTGAAGCTTTCTTT. It specifies CASSMTGVGTEAFF.

The chain is built from TRBV19 and TRBJ2-2; D may be TRBD2 (6 bases). The CDR3 has 14 residues. The V gene's germline CDR1 is LNHDA and CDR2 SQIVND (reference sequence). V lost 7 bases, J lost 6 bases, and 15 bases lay in between. The CDR3 DNA follows: TGTGCCAGTACTCTCCTGGAGGGGTCCGGGGAGCTGTTTTTT. It yields the protein CASTLLEGSGELFF.

The gene calls are TRBV11-2 and TRBJ1-1; TRBD1 is a possible D gene (6 bases). The CDR3 is 13 residues long. Between the trimmed V and J ends, which lost 6 bases and 4 bases, there was a span of 12 bases. From germline, CDR1 is SGHAT and CDR2 FQNNGV. The CDR3 sequence: CASRSQQGTEAFF. Written as DNA, the CDR3 is TGTGCCAGCAGATCGCAACAGGGCACTGAAGCTTTCTTT.

This clone was found once. The gene calls are TRBV7-6 and TRBJ1-4, with D maybe TRBD1 (5 bases). The V gene's germline CDR1 is SGHVS and CDR2 FNYEAQ. With 5 bases removed from V and 5 bases from J, the gap between germline ends came to 9 bases. CDR3 length: 13 residues. CDR3 residues: CASSRGGNEKLFF. In nucleotides, the CDR3 is TGTGCCAGCAGCAGGGGTGGAAATGAAAAACTGTTTTTT.

The gene calls are TRBV15 and TRBJ2-1; 7 bases are shared with TRBD2. Germline V gives CDR1 LNHNV, CDR2 YYDKDF (reference sequence). CDR3 size: 16 residues. V lost 1 base and J lost 3; bases outside the gene matches: 6. Written as DNA, the CDR3 is TGTGCCACCAGCAGAGCGGGAAGCGGGATCTACAATGAGCAGTTCTTC. Translating it yields CATSRAGSGIYNEQFF.

The rearrangement uses TRBV19 and TRBJ1-2, with a tentative D call TRBD1 (5 bases). Germline CDR1 reads LNHDA; CDR2 reads SQIVND (reference sequence). Trimming stripped 6 bases from V and 0 bases from J, with 14 bases between. The CDR3 runs to 15 residues. CDR3 sequence (DNA): TGTGCCAGTAGCACCACGGGACGGACTAACTATGGCTACACCTTC. Translating gives CASSTTGRTNYGYTF. The variable domain in full, completed from reference TRBV19 and TRBJ1-2, reads DGGITQSPKYLFRKEGQNVTLSCEQNLNHDAMYWYRQDPGQGLRLIYYSQIVNDFQKGDIAEGYSVSREKKESFPLTVTSAQKNPTAFYLCASSTTGRTNYGYTFGSGTRLTVV.

The V call is TRBV6-5, the J call TRBJ2-7, with 8 bases fitting TRBD1. CDR3 size: 14 residues. The V and J ends lost 7 bases and 3 bases, in that order; junction bases with no gene match: 8. The germline V gene encodes CDR1 MNHEY and CDR2 SVGAGI. The CDR3: CASTPGGGSYEQYF. CDR3 nucleotide sequence: TGTGCCAGCACCCCAGGGGGCGGCAGCTACGAGCAGTACTTC.